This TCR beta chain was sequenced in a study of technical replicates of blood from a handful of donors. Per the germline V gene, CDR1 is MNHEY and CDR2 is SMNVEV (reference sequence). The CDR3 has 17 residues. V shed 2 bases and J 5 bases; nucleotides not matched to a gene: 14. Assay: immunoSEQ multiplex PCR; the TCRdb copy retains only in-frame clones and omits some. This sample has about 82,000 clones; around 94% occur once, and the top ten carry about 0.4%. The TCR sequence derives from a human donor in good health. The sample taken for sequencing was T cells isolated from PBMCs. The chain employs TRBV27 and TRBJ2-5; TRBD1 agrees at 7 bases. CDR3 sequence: CASSLRFTGVGMETQYF. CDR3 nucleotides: TGTGCCAGCAGTTTACGTTTTACAGGGGTTGGTATGGAGACCCAGTACTTC.